This T cell receptor (beta chain) was identified during a study of T cells in Graves' hyperthyroidism and ophthalmopathy. This clonotype was detected a few times. The CDR3 has 15 amino acids. Trimming left V 0 bases short and J 0 bases short, with 6 bases between. The germline gives CDR1 SGHRS, CDR2 YFSETQ. These patients, aged 18 to 65, had recently diagnosed hyperthyroidism lasting under 2 months. Clinical symptoms, serum thyroxine and TRAb, thyroid ultrasound and orbital computed tomography together formed the diagnostic basis. Researchers amplified the TCR beta CDR3 regions from RNA transcripts. The HTBI primer set served for first-round RT-PCR of the TCR CDR3. Via MiXCR, TCRdb re-called the multiplex PCR reads, giving one row per CDR3 protein. The sample contains about 420,000 distinct CDR3 sequences, roughly 15% of which appear only once.

Sequencing used blood. This TCR came from a woman younger than 30 with Graves' hyperthyroidism. The chain uses TRBV5-1 and TRBJ2-2; D gene ambiguous. DNA for the CDR3: TGCGCCAGCAGCTTGGTCCAGCCGAACACCGGGGAGCTGTTTTTT. Translation: CASSLVQPNTGELFF.